This T cell receptor (beta chain) came from a study of blood T cell repertoires in COVID-19. Assay: immunoSEQ multiplex PCR; the TCRdb copy retains only in-frame clones and omits some. The table includes 99,000 or so clones, 85% detected once. CDR1 LGHDT and CDR2 YNNKEL come from the germline V gene (reference sequence). Trimming removed 0 bases from V and 8 bases from J; junction bases left unmatched: 4. The CDR3 spans 15 residues. Material: peripheral blood. The TCR sequence derives from a man aged 50 or older with acute or convalescent COVID-19. The chain recombines TRBV3-1 (or the pseudogene TRBV3-2) with TRBJ1-2; 12 bases line up with TRBD1. The CDR3 reads CASSQDLGQGAGYTF. As DNA, the CDR3 is TGTGCCAGCAGCCAAGATTTGGGACAGGGGGCGGGCTACACCTTC.